This passage covers 21 T cell receptor beta chains from one sample sequenced in a study of human T cells and chemical hapten exposure. Time point indicated: patch test 1, 2 weeks after DPC sensitization. The treatment is: therapeutic diphenylcyclopropenone sensitization with weekly scalp DPC. One entry per CDR3 protein results from TCRdb running MiXCR on the RACE reads. This table has about 360,000 distinct CDR3 sequences, under 9% appearing once. The material sequenced was whole blood, taken in connection with sensitization to the hapten diphenylcyclopropenone (DPC). All receptors derive from a young woman with alopecia areata. Some clones in this sample may be carry-over from other donors' samples.

The V and J genes are TRBV19 and TRBJ2-1, with 7 bases identical to TRBD1. J gave up 0 bases and V 7 bases, and 6 bases lay outside the gene matches. CDR3 length equals 15 residues. Germline CDR1 is LNHDA and CDR2 is SQIVND (reference sequence). The CDR3 DNA sequence: TGTGCCAGTACGGCCGACAGGGACTCCTACAATGAGCAGTTCTTC. Protein: CASTADRDSYNEQFF.

This chain joins TRBV4-3 and TRBJ2-7; D gene uncertain. Germline V gives CDR1 LGHNA, CDR2 YSLEER. V was trimmed by 1 base and J by 5 bases, leaving 15 bases between them. The CDR3 totals 15 residues. Here the CDR3 DNA reads TGCGCCAGCAGCCAAGTCACCGGGCTCCGAGACGAGCAGTACTTC. This sequence encodes CASSQVTGLRDEQYF.

The V call is TRBV7-9, the J call TRBJ1-1; maybe TRBD1 (6 bases). V dropped 2 bases and J dropped 8 bases, with 12 bases sitting between them. CDR3 length: 13 amino acids. CDR1 is SEHNR, CDR2 FQNEAQ, per germline (reference sequence). CDR3 DNA: TGTGCCAGCAGCTTACGGGGGCAGGGAGAAGCTTTCTTT. The encoded protein is CASSLRGQGEAFF.

The chain couples TRBV27 to TRBJ2-7, with D perhaps matching TRBD1 or TRBD2 (6 bases each). V lost 2 bases and J lost 9, with 14 bases in between. CDR1 and CDR2 (germline): MNHEY, SMNVEV (reference sequence). The CDR3 spans 13 residues. CDR3 nucleotides: TGTGCCAGCAGTTTAATTGGGGGGCATGGGCAGTACTTC. It is translated as CASSLIGGHGQYF.

The CDR3 region is CAITGGAESSYNEQFF. Written as DNA, the CDR3 is TGTGCCATCACCGGTGGGGCGGAAAGCTCCTACAATGAGCAGTTCTTC. This chain uses TRBV10-3 with TRBJ2-1; weak D call: TRBD1 (5 bases). Trimming shortened V by 7 bases and J by 0 bases, and 16 bases separated the two germline ends. There are 16 residues in the CDR3. CDR1 and CDR2 (germline): ENHRY, SYGVKD.

Ten or more counts support this clonotype. The rearrangement joins TRBV12-3 or TRBV12-4 to TRBJ1-4, with a tentative D call TRBD1 (6 bases). This CDR3 comprises 15 residues. Trimming took 3 bases from V and 8 from J, leaving 16 bases between them. The CDR3 sequence: CASSLVGGMGEKLFF. Written as DNA, the CDR3 is TGTGCCAGCAGTTTGGTTGGGGGCATGGGAGAAAAACTGTTTTTT.

With regard to this clonotype: A single base separates this from a much larger clone, so it may be a read error. The chain is built from TRBV29-1 and TRBJ1-1; D gene uncertain. Germline CDR1 and CDR2: SQVTM and ANQGSEA. The CDR3 is 12 residues long. CDR3 in amino acids: CSVESEATVAFF. The CDR3 DNA reads as TGCAGCGTTGAATCCGAAGCCACTGTAGCTTTCTTT.

The chain carries TRBV2 and TRBJ1-5; 7 positions agree with TRBD1. Trimming removed 4 bases from V and 0 bases from J; junction bases left unmatched: 3. Germline CDR1 reads SNHLY; CDR2 reads FYNNEI. This CDR3 has 15 amino acids. CDR3 loop: CASSGGQYSNQPQHF. The CDR3 nucleotides read TGTGCCAGCAGTGGGGGACAGTATAGCAATCAGCCCCAGCATTTT. The variable domain in full, completed from reference TRBV2 and TRBJ1-5, reads EPEVTQTPSHQVTQMGQEVILRCVPISNHLYFYWYRQILGQKVEFLVSFYNNEISEKSEIFDDQFSVERPDGSNFTLKIRSTKLEDSAMYFCASSGGQYSNQPQHFGDGTRLSIL.

This sequence joins TRBV19 and TRBJ1-5; a weak D match, TRBD1 (5 bases). V lost 6 bases and J 5 bases, leaving 14 bases between the germline ends. Germline assignment: CDR1 LNHDA and CDR2 SQIVND (reference sequence). The CDR3 spans 14 residues. The CDR3 region has the DNA TGTGCCAGTAGCTTAACTTGGGGGGATCAGCCCCAGCATTTT. The encoded protein is CASSLTWGDQPQHF.

This clonotype appeared many times. The gene calls are TRBV5-1 and TRBJ1-1, with D tentatively TRBD1 (5 bases). Trimming took 5 bases from V and 2 from J, leaving 16 bases between them. Germline CDR1 and CDR2: SGHRS and YFSETQ. There are 15 residues in the CDR3. CDR3 bases: TGCGCCAGCAGAACCGGGACGACCTTAAACACTGAAGCTTTCTTT. Residues: CASRTGTTLNTEAFF.

This clonotype has more than one count but fewer than ten. This chain links TRBV9 with TRBJ2-2; D not resolved. This CDR3 has 13 amino acids. V was trimmed by 0 bases and J by 7 bases, leaving 7 bases between them. From germline, CDR1 is SGDLS and CDR2 YYNGEE. CDR3 DNA sequence: TGTGCCAGCAGCGTAGATCAGGTCGGGGAGCTGTTTTTT. Amino acid sequence: CASSVDQVGELFF.

In its sample, this clonotype was seen a few times. V is TRBV6-2 or TRBV6-3 and J is TRBJ1-1, with no clear D. Trimming pared 5 bases from V and 1 base from J, leaving 5 bases between. The CDR3 extends over 12 amino acids. Looked up from germline, CDR1 is MNHEY and CDR2 is SVGEGT. CDR3 DNA: TGTGCCAGCAGTGAGTCGAACACTGAAGCTTTCTTT. It yields the protein CASSESNTEAFF.

This clonotype came up many times. The chain has TRBV10-3 and TRBJ1-5, with a weak D call TRBD1 (5 bases). CDR1 is ENHRY, CDR2 SYGVKD, per germline. The CDR3 is 14 amino acids. V dropped 6 bases and J dropped 3 bases, with 12 bases sitting between them. CDR3 amino acids: CAIRVGVANQPQHF. CDR3 sequence (DNA): TGTGCCATCAGGGTGGGGGTTGCCAATCAGCCCCAGCATTTT.

This clonotype was observed a few times. This chain joins TRBV12-5 and TRBJ1-1; D is unclear. The CDR3 runs 14 residues. Germline lookup yields CDR1 LGHNT and CDR2 FRNRAP. Trimming removed 6 bases from V and 3 bases from J, with 14 bases in between. CDR3 nucleotide sequence: TGTGCTAGTGGCCTTAGGGAGTACGACACTGAAGCTTTCTTT. Its protein is CASGLREYDTEAFF.

In this sample, this clonotype turned up a few times. This rearrangement joins TRBV7-2 to TRBJ2-3; D is unclear. The CDR3 extends over 13 amino acids. CDR1 and CDR2 from the germline V gene are SGHTA and FQGNSA. Deletions cut 1 base from V and 3 bases from J, with 5 bases between. The DNA of the CDR3 is TGTGCCAGCAGCTTAGAGGCAACAGATACGCAGTATTTT. It translates to CASSLEATDTQYF.

The chain uses TRBV3-1 and TRBJ1-5; the D is unclear. V gave up 2 bases and J gave up 6 bases, with 5 bases separating them. Germline V gene sequence: CDR1 LGHDT, CDR2 YNNKEL (reference sequence). The CDR3 has 12 amino acids. The CDR3 DNA reads as TGTGCCAGCAGCCAAAGTTCTCAGCCCCAGCATTTT. This codes for CASSQSSQPQHF.

This clonotype was counted between two and nine times. V gene TRBV7-2 combines with J gene TRBJ2-2; no definite D call. CDR3 length: 14 residues. Germline CDR1 SGHTA, CDR2 FQGNSA. Trimming took 4 bases from V and 3 from J, leaving 9 bases between them. The CDR3 sequence is CASSYGPDTGELFF. The CDR3 region has the DNA TGTGCCAGCAGCTACGGGCCAGACACCGGGGAGCTGTTTTTT.

The V call is TRBV7-2, the J call TRBJ1-2, with TRBD1 as a possible D gene (5 bases). Germline values: CDR1 SGHTA, CDR2 FQGNSA. V was pared by 1 base and J by 5 bases, with 17 bases between. This CDR3 has 16 residues. The CDR3: CASSLGDGMGSYGYTF. In DNA form, the CDR3 reads TGTGCCAGCAGCTTAGGGGACGGGATGGGCTCTTATGGCTACACCTTC.

This clonotype came up many times. The chain links TRBV29-1 to TRBJ2-3, with D perhaps TRBD2 (5 bases). V lost 6 bases and J 0 bases, leaving 19 bases between the germline ends. This CDR3 is built from 16 residues. In germline, CDR1 is SQVTM, CDR2 ANQGSEA. The CDR3 here is CSVYPWSGSSTDTQYF. CDR3 nucleotides: TGCAGCGTCTACCCCTGGAGCGGATCTAGCACAGATACGCAGTATTTT.

Only a few counts were recorded for this clonotype. At one end, the junction sequence differs from germline, possibly due to a read error. The rearrangement links TRBV7-7 to TRBJ2-3; D remains unclear. Germline V lookup: CDR1 SSHAT, CDR2 FNYEAQ (reference sequence). The length of the CDR3 is 15 residues. CDR3 in DNA: TGTGCTAGCAGCCCCCAGGCTAGTCCTCCGGATACGCAGTATTTT. Protein sequence: CASSPQASPPDTQYF. The entire variable domain, with the rest obtained from reference TRBV7-7 and TRBJ2-3, is as follows: GAGVSQSPRYKVTKRGQDVTLRCDPISSHATLYWYQQALGQGPEFLTYFNYEAQPDKSGLPSDRFSAERPEGSISTLTIQRTEQRDSAMYRCASSPQASPPDTQYFGPGTRLTVL.

This clonotype has only a few counts. This chain links TRBV5-1 with TRBJ2-3, with 10 bases identical to TRBD2. CDR3 length: 18 residues. Germline V lookup: CDR1 SGHRS, CDR2 YFSETQ. V lost 0 bases, J lost 0 bases, and 7 bases stayed unmatched. The CDR3, as DNA: TGCGCCAGCAGCTTGGTTGGAGCGGGGGGGACTAGCACAGATACGCAGTATTTT. It specifies CASSLVGAGGTSTDTQYF.